These T cell receptor beta chains were read from a single sample in a study of shared clonotypes between healthy human individuals. Clones were sequenced by immunoSEQ multiplex PCR, and TCRdb holds only the in-frame ones, with some missing. Seen here are around 600,000 clones, roughly 98% observed once, and the top ten hold approximately 0.3%. Sequenced sample: naive CD8+ T cells sorted from blood. The origin of the receptors is a man aged 25 to 40 in good health. Both conserved end residues are part of each CDR3. D genes are given only for firm matches. Clone size appears in some rows only: once, few, many, or a class for an expanded clone.

V	size	J	D	CDR3	DNA
TRBV29-1	-	TRBJ2-1	TRBD2	CSARPTSGNYNEQFF	TGCAGCGCGCGCCCGACTAGCGGGAACTACAATGAGCAGTTCTTC
TRBV15	once	TRBJ1-2	TRBD1	CATSPRTGEANYGYTF	TGTGCCACCAGCCCCCGGACAGGCGAAGCTAACTATGGCTACACCTTC
TRBV10-3	-	TRBJ2-7	-	CASRVLANSEQYF	TGTGCCAGCCGGGTTCTAGCAAACTCCGAGCAGTACTTC
TRBV5-6	-	TRBJ2-4	-	CASSFLGVKNIQYF	TGTGCCAGCAGCTTTTTAGGAGTCAAAAACATTCAGTACTTC
TRBV4-3	-	TRBJ2-7	TRBD2	CASSPGTSGYEQYF	TGCGCCAGCAGCCCTGGGACTAGCGGGTACGAGCAGTACTTC
TRBV15	-	TRBJ1-4	-	CATSRGEGTNEKLFF	TGTGCCACCAGCAGAGGGGAGGGTACTAATGAAAAACTGTTTTTT
TRBV5-1	once	TRBJ1-1	-	CASSLALNTEAFF	TGCGCCAGCAGCTTGGCTTTGAACACTGAAGCTTTCTTT
TRBV5-4	-	TRBJ2-3	TRBD1	CASSSDRATSTDTQCF	TGTGCCAGCAGCTCGGACAGGGCGACATCCACAGATACGCAGTGTTTT
TRBV11-2	-	TRBJ2-7	-	CASSLRGGTDYEQYF	TGTGCCAGCAGCCTGCGGGGCGGGACCGACTACGAGCAGTACTTC
TRBV7-9	-	TRBJ2-7	-	CASSLRPYEQYF	TGTGCCAGCAGCCTCCGACCCTACGAGCAGTACTTC
TRBV27	-	TRBJ2-5	-	CASSLLEETQYF	TGTGCCAGCAGTCTCCTCGAAGAGACCCAGTACTTC
TRBV11-2	-	TRBJ2-2	TRBD1	CALFRDRGVGRELFF	TGTGCCTTATTCCGGGACAGGGGCGTAGGGCGGGAGCTGTTTTTT
TRBV19	-	TRBJ1-1	TRBD1	CASSIGTVNTEAFF	TGTGCCAGTAGTATTGGGACAGTGAACACTGAAGCTTTCTTT
TRBV13	-	TRBJ2-7	-	CASSAQGQSYEQYF	TGTGCCAGCAGCGCACAAGGACAGAGCTACGAGCAGTACTTC
TRBV27	-	TRBJ1-1	-	CASRQGLSTEAFF	TGTGCCAGCAGGCAGGGGTTGAGTACTGAAGCTTTCTTT